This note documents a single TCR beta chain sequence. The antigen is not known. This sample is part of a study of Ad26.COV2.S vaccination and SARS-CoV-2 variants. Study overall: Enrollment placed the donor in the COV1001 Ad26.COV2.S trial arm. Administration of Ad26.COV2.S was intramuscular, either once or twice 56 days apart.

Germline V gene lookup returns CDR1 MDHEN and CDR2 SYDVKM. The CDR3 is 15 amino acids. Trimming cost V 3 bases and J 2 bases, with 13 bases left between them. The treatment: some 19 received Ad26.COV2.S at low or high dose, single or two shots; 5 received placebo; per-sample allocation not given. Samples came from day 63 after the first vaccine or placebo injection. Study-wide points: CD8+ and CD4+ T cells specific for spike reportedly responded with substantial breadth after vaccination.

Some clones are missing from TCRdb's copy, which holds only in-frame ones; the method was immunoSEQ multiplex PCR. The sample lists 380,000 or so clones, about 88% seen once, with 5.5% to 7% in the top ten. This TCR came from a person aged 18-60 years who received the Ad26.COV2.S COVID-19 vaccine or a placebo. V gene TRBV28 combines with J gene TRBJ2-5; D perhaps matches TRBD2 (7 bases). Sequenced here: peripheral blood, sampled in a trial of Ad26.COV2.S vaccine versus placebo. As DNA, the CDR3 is TGTGCCAGCAGTTTGGGGGGGCGGCAGCAAGAGACCCAGTACTTC. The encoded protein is CASSLGGRQQETQYF.